Presented here are 24 T cell receptor beta chains from one specimen sequenced in a study of follicular helper T cells after annual influenza vaccination. TCRdb's copy holds only in-frame clones and misses some; the assay was immunoSEQ multiplex PCR. The sample yields about 15,000 clones, 70% to 85% seen once. Time point noted: 2014-2015 season, 7 days after vaccination. This sample comprised CXCR5+ CD38- circulating T follicular helper cells from blood, obtained 7 days after influenza vaccination. Subset of the sample: circulating Tfh, non-naive CD4+CXCR5+PD-1+ (ICOS+CD38+ or ICOS-CD38-). These TCRs come from an adult who received the influenza vaccine.

V is TRBV2 and J is TRBJ2-7, with TRBD1 as a possible D gene (6 bases). Between the trimmed V and J ends, which lost 7 bases and 7 bases, there was a span of 14 bases. This CDR3 spans 12 amino acids. Germline V gene sequence: CDR1 SNHLY, CDR2 FYNNEI. This CDR3 is CASTRPRGEQYF. The CDR3 DNA reads TGTGCCAGCACCCGCCCCAGGGGAGAGCAGTACTTC.

The rearrangement joins TRBV18 to TRBJ2-7; TRBD2 agrees at 7 bases. The CDR3 runs 17 residues. Trimming removed 4 bases from V and 2 bases from J; junction bases left unmatched: 14. CDR1 is KGHSH and CDR2 is LQKENI in the germline V gene. CDR3 in amino acids: CASSRGGRGYGAYEQYF. The CDR3 nucleotides are TGTGCCAGCTCACGGGGGGGACGCGGTTACGGAGCCTACGAGCAGTACTTC.

V usage is TRBV7-9 and J usage is TRBJ2-1; the match to TRBD1 covers 7 bases. CDR1 and CDR2 (germline): SEHNR, FQNEAQ (reference sequence). The CDR3 is 14 amino acids. J was trimmed by 1 base and V by 5 bases; bases with no gene match: 2. As DNA, the CDR3 is TGTGCCAGCAGCCTACAGGGGTCCTACAATGAGCAGTTCTTC. This codes for CASSLQGSYNEQFF.

V usage is TRBV19 and J usage is TRBJ2-4; D possibly corresponds to TRBD1 (5 bases). The CDR3 is 17 amino acids. Germline V gene sequence: CDR1 LNHDA, CDR2 SQIVND (reference sequence). V gave up 7 bases and J gave up 0 bases, with 19 bases separating them. The CDR3 here is CASNQGIQNLAKNIQYF. The CDR3 DNA sequence: TGTGCCAGTAACCAGGGAATACAAAATCTAGCCAAAAACATTCAGTACTTC.

The chain is built from TRBV7-3 and TRBJ2-5, with 8 nucleotides matching TRBD2. From germline, CDR1 is SGHTA and CDR2 FQGTGA. The length of the CDR3 is 16 residues. V shed 5 bases, J shed 2 bases, and the junction held 10 bases outside the gene matches. CDR3 sequence: CASSAMSGGGQETQYF. The CDR3 DNA follows: TGTGCCAGCAGCGCTATGTCCGGGGGGGGGCAAGAGACCCAGTACTTC.

The chain uses TRBV6-1 and TRBJ2-2; D unclear. The length of the CDR3 is 12 residues. V was clipped by 4 bases and J by 7 bases, with 7 bases between them. Per the germline V gene, CDR1 is MNHNS and CDR2 is SASEGT. This CDR3 is CASSAGFGELFF. CDR3 nucleotides: TGTGCCAGCAGTGCCGGGTTCGGGGAGCTGTTTTTT.

The genes are TRBV18 and TRBJ1-4; D is undetermined. Germline CDR1 reads KGHSH; CDR2 reads LQKENI. V was pared by 3 bases and J by 0 bases, with 11 bases between. The CDR3 loop spans 16 amino acids. CDR3: CASSPASFATNEKLFF. The CDR3 DNA reads TGTGCCAGCTCACCGGCCAGTTTTGCAACTAATGAAAAACTGTTTTTT.

V is TRBV27 and J is TRBJ1-5; 9 bases match TRBD1. Germline-derived CDR1 and CDR2 are MNHEY and SMNVEV (reference sequence). This CDR3 has 16 residues. With 5 bases clipped from V and 7 bases from J, the junction kept 12 bases outside the gene matches. The CDR3 nucleotides are TGTGCCAGCAGTCCCTGGGGACAGGGTGTTGGGCAGCCCCAGCATTTT. Translating gives CASSPWGQGVGQPQHF.

The gene calls are TRBV30 and TRBJ2-4, with D perhaps matching TRBD1 (5 bases). CDR3 length: 13 residues. In germline, CDR1 is GTSNPN, CDR2 SVGIG (reference sequence). Deletions cut 1 base from V and 8 bases from J, with 12 bases between. Written as DNA, the CDR3 is TGTGCCTGGAGTGCGGCTAGGGGTTACATTCAGTACTTC. It translates to CAWSAARGYIQYF.

This clone was detected only a few times. V is TRBV18 and J is TRBJ1-4; TRBD1 matches 8 bases. The CDR3 is 14 residues long. With V trimmed by 2 bases and J by 7 bases, 3 bases remained unmatched. The V gene's germline CDR1 is KGHSH and CDR2 LQKENI. In DNA form, the CDR3 reads TGTGCCAGCTCACCAGGACAGGGTTTTGAAAAACTGTTTTTT. This sequence encodes CASSPGQGFEKLFF.

The chain carries TRBV7-2 and TRBJ2-1; 9 bases align to TRBD1. The trim removed 6 bases at V and 7 bases at J, leaving 7 bases unmatched. The CDR3 covers 14 residues. Looked up from germline, CDR1 is SGHTA and CDR2 is FQGNSA. Here the CDR3 reads CASSQRTGENEQFF. Here the CDR3 DNA reads TGTGCCAGCAGTCAGAGGACAGGGGAAAATGAGCAGTTCTTC.

The rearrangement joins TRBV28 to TRBJ1-5, with D perhaps matching TRBD1 (6 bases). Per the germline V gene, CDR1 is MDHEN and CDR2 is SYDVKM. Deletions cut 7 bases from V and 0 bases from J, with 16 bases between. CDR3 size: 16 residues. CDR3 protein: CASNKDRPYSNQPQHF. The CDR3 nucleotides read TGTGCCAGCAATAAGGACAGACCATATAGCAATCAGCCCCAGCATTTT.

The chain has TRBV2 and TRBJ2-1; D unresolved. Germline-derived CDR1 and CDR2 are SNHLY and FYNNEI. V was pared by 4 bases and J by 10 bases, with 17 bases between. The CDR3 is made up of 14 amino acids. This chain's CDR3 is CASSGLVRGTEQFF. The CDR3 DNA follows: TGTGCCAGCAGTGGTTTGGTACGCGGCACCGAGCAGTTCTTC.

This clone has a single count. The V and J genes are TRBV7-6 and TRBJ1-3, with a weak D call TRBD1 (6 bases). Per the germline V gene, CDR1 is SGHVS and CDR2 is FNYEAQ. V was shortened by 5 bases and J by 5 bases, with 19 bases between the two germline ends. The CDR3 has 16 amino acids. Here the CDR3 reads CASSPRTAGLRNTIYF. The CDR3 coding sequence is TGTGCCAGCAGCCCCCGGACAGCCGGGCTAAGAAACACCATATATTTT.

The chain recombines TRBV28 with TRBJ2-5; 8 bases are a match to TRBD1. Per the germline V gene, CDR1 is MDHEN and CDR2 is SYDVKM. V trimming: 4 bases; J trimming: 2 bases; junction bases outside the gene matches: 3. This CDR3 region has 14 residues. Written as DNA, the CDR3 is TGTGCCAGCAGTTGGGACAGGATACAAGAGACCCAGTACTTC. Residues: CASSWDRIQETQYF.

The chain has TRBV5-1 and TRBJ2-2; 9 nucleotides align to TRBD1. Trimming removed 6 bases from V and 4 bases from J; junction bases left unmatched: 10. The CDR3 contains 16 residues. Germline lookup yields CDR1 SGHRS and CDR2 YFSETQ. The CDR3: CASKRQGELGTGELFF. The CDR3 DNA reads as TGCGCCAGCAAGAGACAGGGGGAATTGGGCACCGGGGAGCTGTTTTTT.

This clone appeared a single time. The chain combines TRBV2 with TRBJ1-1; D gene uncertain. The germline V gene has CDR1 SNHLY and CDR2 FYNNEI. This CDR3 is 14 amino acids long. Deletions cut 2 bases from V and 7 bases from J, with 14 bases between. The CDR3 is CASSEITIGSEAFF. The CDR3 DNA follows: TGTGCCAGCAGTGAAATCACTATTGGGAGTGAAGCTTTCTTT.

The V call is TRBV27, the J call TRBJ1-6; TRBD1 might be the D (6 bases). CDR3 length equals 15 residues. The germline gives CDR1 MNHEY, CDR2 SMNVEV (reference sequence). V was cut by 3 bases and J by 9 bases, with 15 bases left in between. CDR3 region: CASSFWGRGLSPLHF. In DNA, the CDR3 is TGTGCCAGCAGTTTTTGGGGCAGGGGTCTTTCACCCCTCCACTTT.

V usage is TRBV28 and J usage is TRBJ1-2; D remains ambiguous. CDR1 and CDR2 from the germline V gene are MDHEN and SYDVKM. Trimming pared 2 bases from V and 8 bases from J, leaving 15 bases between. The CDR3 extends over 14 amino acids. The CDR3 loop is CASSLVWEGEGYTF. In nucleotides, the CDR3 is TGTGCCAGCAGTTTAGTTTGGGAGGGTGAGGGCTACACCTTC.

The chain combines TRBV2 with TRBJ2-3; 7 nucleotides line up with TRBD2. This CDR3 comprises 15 residues. V lost 4 bases, J lost 6 bases, and 10 bases stayed unmatched. Germline V lookup: CDR1 SNHLY, CDR2 FYNNEI. The CDR3 spells CASSAFGGLSDTQYF. The DNA for the CDR3 is TGTGCCAGCAGTGCATTTGGGGGACTATCCGATACGCAGTATTTT. Looking up the rest from reference TRBV2 and TRBJ2-3 gives the full variable domain: EPEVTQTPSHQVTQMGQEVILRCVPISNHLYFYWYRQILGQKVEFLVSFYNNEISEKSEIFDDQFSVERPDGSNFTLKIRSTKLEDSAMYFCASSAFGGLSDTQYFGPGTRLTVL.

The gene calls are TRBV5-5 and TRBJ2-7, with 10 bases lining up with TRBD1. Germline V gene data show CDR1 as SGHKS and CDR2 as YYEKEE (reference sequence). The CDR3 is 15 residues long. V gave up 4 bases and J gave up 2 bases; unmatched junction bases: 6. The CDR3 coding sequence is TGTGCCAGCAGCATGTTCGGGACAGGGGCCTACGAGCAGTACTTC. The encoded protein is CASSMFGTGAYEQYF.

The V gene is TRBV7-8, the J gene TRBJ1-3; D ambiguous. CDR3 length equals 16 residues. Germline CDR1 reads SGHVS; CDR2 reads FQNEAQ. Trimming cost V 1 base and J 0 bases, with 10 bases left between them. Here the CDR3 reads CASSLGAESSGNTIYF. The CDR3 DNA follows: TGTGCCAGCAGCTTAGGGGCCGAGAGCTCTGGAAACACCATATATTTT.

The V and J genes are TRBV7-2 and TRBJ1-2; 9 nucleotides align to TRBD1. The CDR3 is made up of 13 amino acids. Germline values: CDR1 SGHTA, CDR2 FQGNSA. Unmatched junction bases numbered 3, after V lost 4 bases and J lost 6 bases. CDR3 protein: CASSSQGADGYTF. CDR3 in DNA: TGTGCCAGCAGCTCACAGGGGGCGGATGGCTACACCTTC.

This sequence joins TRBV2 and TRBJ2-3; 7 bases are shared with TRBD2. V gave up 6 bases and J gave up 0 bases; unmatched junction bases: 6. CDR3 length: 15 amino acids. Germline values: CDR1 SNHLY, CDR2 FYNNEI. The CDR3: CASRMVGGSTDTQYF. DNA for the CDR3: TGTGCCAGCAGAATGGTGGGGGGGAGCACAGATACGCAGTATTTT.